The next 18 T cell receptor beta chains were all read from a single sample in a study. A single record per CDR3 protein comes from TCRdb applying MiXCR to the RT-PCR reads. The data show about 680,000 distinct CDR3 sequences, 12% to 15% seen once. The source material was memory CD4+ T cells from blood. All receptors come from a female donor in good health, serving as a healthy control.

This clonotype was seen at least ten times. For the CDR3, the DNA is TGTGCCAGCAGCTCTACCTGGACAGTGCTCTACAATGAGCAGTTCTTC. It yields the protein CASSSTWTVLYNEQFF. The chain has TRBV7-3 and TRBJ2-1; possibly TRBD1 for D (6 bases). There are 16 residues in the CDR3. From germline, CDR1 is SGHTA and CDR2 FQGTGA. Trimming stripped 4 bases from V and 3 bases from J, with 16 bases between.

This clonotype was picked up a small number of times. The chain links TRBV7-6 to TRBJ2-3; the D is unclear. CDR1 and CDR2 from the germline V gene are SGHVS and FNYEAQ. V dropped 5 bases and J dropped 2 bases, with 8 bases sitting between them. The CDR3 consists of 13 residues. This CDR3 is CASSPHHTDTQYF. DNA of the CDR3: TGTGCCAGCAGCCCACACCACACAGATACGCAGTATTTT.

CDR3 DNA sequence: TGTGCCAGCAGCTTGCGGGGTAAGGACGAGCAGTACTTC. Translated: CASSLRGKDEQYF. The chain recombines TRBV7-8 with TRBJ2-7; possibly TRBD2 for D (6 bases). There are 13 residues in the CDR3. Deletions cut 3 bases from V and 5 bases from J, with 11 bases between. The germline V gene has CDR1 SGHVS and CDR2 FQNEAQ.

The table lists this clonotype with a few counts. The V and J genes are TRBV12-3 or TRBV12-4 and TRBJ2-7; D possibly corresponds to TRBD1 (6 bases). This CDR3 contains 14 residues. V shed 0 bases and J shed 0 bases, with 6 bases lying between them. CDR3 sequence reads: CASSLAGHSYEQYF. The CDR3 DNA reads TGTGCCAGCAGTTTAGCGGGACACTCCTACGAGCAGTACTTC.

CDR3 nucleotide sequence: TGTGCCAGCAGTCGCCCGGGAGGGGGGCAAGAGACCCAGTACTTC. Encoded protein: CASSRPGGGQETQYF. The chain couples TRBV6-2 or TRBV6-3 to TRBJ2-5; TRBD2 matches at 8 bases. Germline trimming cut 5 bases from V and 2 bases from J; bases unmatched to any gene: 7. CDR3 length: 15 amino acids. Germline CDR1 MNHEY, CDR2 SVGEGT.

This clonotype was seen ten or more times. The chain couples TRBV6-5 to TRBJ2-5; D call uncertain. Germline V gene lookup returns CDR1 MNHEY and CDR2 SVGAGI. The CDR3 has 14 amino acids. The ends were cut back, 0 bases at V and 1 base at J, with 6 bases in the middle. CDR3 sequence reads: CASSYSNSQETQYF. The CDR3 DNA reads as TGTGCCAGCAGTTACTCGAACAGCCAAGAGACCCAGTACTTC.

This chain links TRBV14 with TRBJ1-1; TRBD1 is a possible D gene (5 bases). Germline assignment: CDR1 SGHDN and CDR2 FVKESK. The CDR3 totals 13 residues. V dropped 4 bases and J dropped 5 bases, with 11 bases sitting between them. The CDR3 DNA reads TGTGCCAGCAGCCGCGAGGGGTGGACTGAAGCTTTCTTT. Its translation is CASSREGWTEAFF.

This clonotype has only a few counts. The gene calls are TRBV5-1 and TRBJ1-4; unclear D gene. V lost 2 bases to trimming and J lost 3 bases, with 11 bases between them. The CDR3 runs 15 residues. Germline CDR1 reads SGHRS; CDR2 reads YFSETQ. For the CDR3, the DNA is TGCGCCAGCAGCTTCGACGGGCCTCCTAATGAAAAACTGTTTTTT. Translated: CASSFDGPPNEKLFF.

This clonotype is medium-sized by share. The rearrangement joins TRBV7-2 to TRBJ2-1; D might be TRBD1 (6 bases). Germline V lookup: CDR1 SGHTA, CDR2 FQGNSA. The V and J ends lost 5 bases and 6 bases respectively, with 20 bases between them. CDR3 length: 16 residues. This CDR3 is CASSQQGVLTFNEQFF. CDR3 DNA: TGTGCCAGCAGCCAACAGGGTGTACTTACATTCAATGAGCAGTTCTTC.

CDR3 in DNA: TGTGCCAGCAGCGTCCGATCGGACACTGAAGCTTTCTTT. It yields the protein CASSVRSDTEAFF. V usage is TRBV9 and J usage is TRBJ1-1; D is unresolved. V dropped 2 bases and J dropped 3 bases, with 8 bases sitting between them. The V gene's germline CDR1 is SGDLS and CDR2 YYNGEE. The CDR3 loop spans 13 amino acids.

This clonotype appeared a few times. The J gene is TRBJ2-7, the V gene TRBV6-2 or TRBV6-3; 8 bases are shared with TRBD2. Germline assignment: CDR1 MNHEY and CDR2 SVGEGT. This CDR3 comprises 16 residues. V lost 2 bases and J lost 5; bases outside the gene matches: 11. The CDR3 loop is CASSYTWTSQNNEQYF. The DNA for the CDR3 is TGTGCCAGCAGTTACACCTGGACTAGCCAAAATAACGAGCAGTACTTC.

This clonotype was seen at least ten times. At one boundary the junction diverges from the germline segment, which might be a read error. The CDR3 loop is CASSFSGNTIYF. CDR3 bases: TGTGCCAGCAGTTTTTCTGGAAACACCATATATTTT. The chain combines TRBV5-1 with TRBJ1-3; D gene unclear. From germline, CDR1 is SGHRS and CDR2 YFSETQ. The CDR3 spans 12 residues.

The CDR3 is CASRTDTQYF. DNA of the CDR3: TGTGCCAGCCGCACAGATACGCAGTATTTT. This chain links TRBV18 with TRBJ2-3; D gene ambiguous. Trimming removed 8 bases at V and 1 base at J, with 1 base between. The CDR3 consists of 10 residues. Germline V gene lookup returns CDR1 KGHSH and CDR2 LQKENI.

This clonotype was seen a few times. V usage is TRBV7-2 and J usage is TRBJ2-4; 7 bases line up with TRBD1. CDR3 size: 17 residues. The V segment lost 6 bases and the J segment 0 bases; nucleotides outside the gene matches: 11. From germline, CDR1 is SGHTA and CDR2 FQGNSA. CDR3 loop: CASSPSTGAIAKNIQYF. The DNA of the CDR3 is TGTGCCAGCAGTCCCTCTACAGGGGCCATAGCCAAAAACATTCAGTACTTC. Variable domain in full (rest from reference TRBV7-2 and TRBJ2-4): GAGVSQSPSNKVTEKGKDVELRCDPISGHTALYWYRQSLGQGLEFLIYFQGNSAPDKSGLPSDRFSAERTGGSVSTLTIQRTQQEDSAVYLCASSPSTGAIAKNIQYFGAGTRLSVL.

This clonotype was detected many times. This chain connects TRBV15 to TRBJ1-2; possibly TRBD1 for D (5 bases). CDR3 length: 14 residues. V lost 1 base and J lost 6, with 12 bases in between. The germline V gene encodes CDR1 LNHNV and CDR2 YYDKDF (reference sequence). The CDR3 region is CATSRVGPWDGYTF. CDR3 nucleotide sequence: TGTGCCACCAGCAGAGTGGGGCCCTGGGATGGCTACACCTTC.

The table lists this clonotype with many counts. This rearrangement joins TRBV25-1 to TRBJ1-2, with 8 bases that match TRBD1. Germline V gives CDR1 MGHDK, CDR2 SYGVNS. CDR3 length: 13 amino acids. J gave up 8 bases and V 10 bases, and 12 bases lay outside the gene matches. Written as DNA, the CDR3 is TGTGCCACCTATGGGCAGGGGGCTGGGGGCTACACCTTC. It is translated as CATYGQGAGGYTF.

This clonotype appeared many times. This chain connects TRBV7-7 to TRBJ2-2, with unresolved D. Per the germline V gene, CDR1 is SSHAT and CDR2 is FNYEAQ (reference sequence). V was clipped by 3 bases and J by 6 bases, with 8 bases between them. The CDR3 runs to 13 residues. The CDR3 nucleotides read TGTGCCAGCAGCTTCGGTAGGGCCGGGGAGCTGTTTTTT. This codes for CASSFGRAGELFF.

This clonotype occurred many times. This chain connects TRBV5-1 to TRBJ2-5; the D gene is possibly TRBD2 (6 bases). Germline lookup yields CDR1 SGHRS and CDR2 YFSETQ. Trimming pared 5 bases from V and 5 bases from J, leaving 19 bases between. CDR3 size: 15 residues. CDR3 nucleotides: TGCGCCAGCAGTTACAATGGAGGGCCCGGGGAGACCCAGTACTTC. As protein: CASSYNGGPGETQYF.